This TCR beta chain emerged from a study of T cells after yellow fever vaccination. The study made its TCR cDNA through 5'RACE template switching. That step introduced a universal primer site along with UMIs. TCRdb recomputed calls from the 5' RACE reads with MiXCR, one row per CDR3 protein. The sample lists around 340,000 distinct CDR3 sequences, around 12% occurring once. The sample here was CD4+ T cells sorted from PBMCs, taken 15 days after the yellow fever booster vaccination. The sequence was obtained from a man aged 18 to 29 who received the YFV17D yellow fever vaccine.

The CDR3 nucleotides are TGTGCCAGTAGTGGACATCCCTCTGGGGCCAACGTCCTGACTTTC. Protein: CASSGHPSGANVLTF. V gene TRBV19 combines with J gene TRBJ2-6, with D possibly TRBD1 on 5 matching bases. The CDR3 has 15 residues. CDR1 is LNHDA, CDR2 SQIVND, per germline (reference sequence). V lost 5 bases to trimming and J lost 0 bases, with 8 bases between them.